This entry lists 19 T cell receptor beta chains sequenced from one sample in a study of shared clonotypes between healthy human individuals. Positively selected for CCR7, the CD45RO-negative cells used as naive CD8 cells excluded terminally differentiated effector memory CD45RA+ cells. Libraries were prepared by immunoSEQ multiplex PCR; TCRdb keeps only in-frame clonotypes and omits some of them. The sample includes hundreds of thousands of clones, about 96% seen only once; the top ten take about 0.21%. Sequencing input: naive CD8+ T cells sorted from blood. These TCRs come from a man under 40 in good health.

V and J are TRBV9 and TRBJ1-2; 7 bases align to TRBD1. The CDR3 spans 11 residues. With 9 bases clipped from V and 7 bases from J, the junction kept 6 bases outside the gene matches. Per germline, CDR1 SGDLS and CDR2 YYNGEE. Written as DNA, the CDR3 is TGTGCCACTAAGGGGGCGCGTGGCTACACCTTC. It translates to CATKGARGYTF. Combining the CDR3 with reference TRBV9 and TRBJ1-2 gives the whole variable domain DSGVTQTPKHLITATGQRVTLRCSPRSGDLSVYWYQQSLDQGLQFLIQYYNGEERAKGNILERFSAQQFPDLHSELNLSSLELGDSALYFCATKGARGYTFGSGTRLTVV.

The CDR3 nucleotides read TGTGCCAGCAGCTTTGTTGAGGGAGAGACCTACAATGAGCAGTTCTTC. Translated, it gives CASSFVEGETYNEQFF. The chain joins TRBV11-1 to TRBJ2-1, with D tentatively TRBD2 (5 bases). CDR1 is SGHAT, CDR2 FQDESV, per germline (reference sequence). The CDR3 runs 16 residues. Trimming cost V 3 bases and J 2 bases, with 14 bases left between them.

The chain carries TRBV6-1 and TRBJ2-7, with D possibly TRBD1 on 6 matching bases. The germline V gene has CDR1 MNHNS and CDR2 SASEGT. The germline V and J ends were trimmed by 10 bases and 0 bases, with 13 bases remaining between them. The CDR3 has 13 residues. DNA of the CDR3: TGTGCCATTACCCCGGACAGCTCCTACGAGCAGTACTTC. This encodes CAITPDSSYEQYF.

This rearrangement joins TRBV28 to TRBJ1-5; no clear D. The CDR3 spans 15 residues. CDR1 and CDR2 (germline): MDHEN, SYDVKM. V was cut by 2 bases and J by 0 bases, with 8 bases left in between. CDR3 loop: CASSLLRNSNQPQHF. CDR3 nucleotides: TGTGCCAGCAGTTTACTGCGGAATAGCAATCAGCCCCAGCATTTT.

V and J are TRBV28 and TRBJ1-5; no reliable D call. Germline CDR1 reads MDHEN; CDR2 reads SYDVKM. The length of the CDR3 is 11 residues. Trimming removed 3 bases from V and 6 bases from J, with 3 bases in between. The CDR3 sequence: CASSLSQPQHF. DNA for the CDR3: TGTGCCAGCAGTTTGAGTCAGCCCCAGCATTTT.

This chain joins TRBV19 and TRBJ2-1; D possibly uses TRBD1 or TRBD2 (6 bases each). The CDR3 is made up of 16 amino acids. Trimming cost V 7 bases and J 2 bases, with 18 bases left between them. CDR1 is LNHDA, CDR2 SQIVND, per germline (reference sequence). Here the CDR3 DNA reads TGTGCCAGTACCCCAGGGTGGGGGGCCCCCTACAATGAGCAGTTCTTC. This encodes CASTPGWGAPYNEQFF.

The gene calls are TRBV9 and TRBJ2-2, with 7 nucleotides matching TRBD2. Germline lookup yields CDR1 SGDLS and CDR2 YYNGEE. V shed 0 bases and J 2 bases; nucleotides not matched to a gene: 10. The CDR3 contains 18 residues. CDR3 DNA sequence: TGTGCCAGCAGCGTAGCTCGTATTGGGAGGGTCAACACCGGGGAGCTGTTTTTT. This codes for CASSVARIGRVNTGELFF. Based on the CDR3 plus reference TRBV9 and TRBJ2-2, the full variable domain is DSGVTQTPKHLITATGQRVTLRCSPRSGDLSVYWYQQSLDQGLQFLIQYYNGEERAKGNILERFSAQQFPDLHSELNLSSLELGDSALYFCASSVARIGRVNTGELFFGEGSRLTVL.

As to this clone: At the DNA level, this CDR3 is encoded by other sequences in the same sample as well. The genes are TRBV2 and TRBJ2-1; the match to TRBD1 covers 7 bases. The CDR3 sequence is 12 residues long. Germline V gene lookup returns CDR1 SNHLY and CDR2 FYNNEI. Trimming removed 8 bases from V and 4 bases from J; junction bases left unmatched: 2. CDR3 DNA sequence: TGTGCCAGCCGGGACAGATACAATGAGCAGTTCTTC. Its protein is CASRDRYNEQFF.

The rearrangement links TRBV7-9 to TRBJ2-7; TRBD1 aligns across 10 bases. V dropped 5 bases and J dropped 1; count of bases not matched to a gene: 5. CDR1 and CDR2 (germline): SEHNR, FQNEAQ (reference sequence). The length of the CDR3 is 15 residues. CDR3 region: CASSVGTGVSYEQYF. The CDR3 nucleotides read TGTGCCAGCAGCGTAGGGACAGGGGTTTCCTACGAGCAGTACTTC.

This chain joins TRBV5-1 and TRBJ2-3; unclear D gene. Germline V lookup: CDR1 SGHRS, CDR2 YFSETQ. Deletions cut 4 bases from V and 0 bases from J, with 12 bases between. This CDR3 spans 15 amino acids. CDR3 residues: CASSPHGTSTDTQYF. The CDR3 bases are TGCGCCAGCAGCCCGCATGGCACTAGCACAGATACGCAGTATTTT.

V gene TRBV5-6 combines with J gene TRBJ1-2; 7 bases agree with TRBD1. The CDR3 has 11 amino acids. V trimming: 8 bases; J trimming: 8 bases; junction bases outside the gene matches: 6. The V gene's germline CDR1 is SGHDT and CDR2 YYEEEE. For the CDR3, the DNA is TGTGCCAGTGAAGGGGGCGGCGGCTACACCTTC. This codes for CASEGGGGYTF. Full variable domain (rest looked up from reference TRBV5-6 and TRBJ1-2): DAGVTQSPTHLIKTRGQQVTLRCSPKSGHDTVSWYQQALGQGPQFIFQYYEEEERQRGNFPDRFSGHQFPNYSSELNVNALLLGDSALYLCASEGGGGYTFGSGTRLTVV.

Points on this clone: The junction departs from germline at one end; a sequencing error may be responsible. The chain is built from TRBV9 and TRBJ2-1; 9 nucleotides agree with TRBD1. This CDR3 region has 11 residues. Germline V CDR1 and CDR2: SGDLS, YYNGEE. CDR3 nucleotides: TGTGCCAGCAGCGGGGGACAGGGTCCGATCTTC. Translated, it gives CASSGGQGPIF. The full variable domain, its missing parts supplied by reference TRBV9 and TRBJ2-1, is DSGVTQTPKHLITATGQRVTLRCSPRSGDLSVYWYQQSLDQGLQFLIQYYNGEERAKGNILERFSAQQFPDLHSELNLSSLELGDSALYFCASSGGQGPIFGPGTRLTVL.

Note on this clone: The sample carries other DNA sequences with the same CDR3. J is TRBJ2-3 and V is TRBV18; D is unresolved. The V gene's germline CDR1 is KGHSH and CDR2 LQKENI. Trimming cost V 6 bases and J 0 bases, with 7 bases left between them. The CDR3 runs 13 residues. The CDR3 DNA reads as TGTGCCAGCTCGCCTCCTAGCACAGATACGCAGTATTTT. Translation gives CASSPPSTDTQYF.

The genes are TRBV4-3 and TRBJ1-2; D is unresolved. Germline CDR1 LGHNA, CDR2 YSLEER. The germline V and J ends were trimmed by 0 bases and 3 bases, with 8 bases remaining between them. The CDR3 has 14 residues. The CDR3: CASSQDETDYGYTF. The DNA for the CDR3 is TGCGCCAGCAGCCAAGATGAAACCGACTATGGCTACACCTTC.

The rearrangement joins TRBV5-6 to TRBJ2-1; TRBD2 matches at 12 bases. This CDR3 contains 16 residues. Germline values: CDR1 SGHDT, CDR2 YYEEEE. V gave up 0 bases and J gave up 7 bases; unmatched junction bases: 5. CDR3 sequence: CASSLVTSGSNNEQFF. In nucleotides, the CDR3 is TGTGCCAGCAGCTTGGTGACTAGCGGGAGCAATAATGAGCAGTTCTTC.

The genes are TRBV7-8 and TRBJ2-3, with 13 bases identical to TRBD2. Germline CDR1 is SGHVS and CDR2 is FQNEAQ. The CDR3 has 15 amino acids. V gave up 6 bases and J gave up 3 bases; unmatched junction bases: 3. CDR3 sequence: CASRPLAGGTDTQYF. The DNA for the CDR3 is TGTGCCAGCAGACCACTAGCGGGAGGGACAGATACGCAGTATTTT.

V usage is TRBV19 and J usage is TRBJ2-7; D is ambiguous. Looked up from germline, CDR1 is LNHDA and CDR2 is SQIVND (reference sequence). Trimming cost V 6 bases and J 4 bases, with 13 bases left between them. CDR3 length: 13 amino acids. The CDR3 DNA reads TGTGCCAGTAGCCCCTTCGGCGCTTACGAGCAGTACTTC. It encodes CASSPFGAYEQYF. Variable domain in full (rest from reference TRBV19 and TRBJ2-7): DGGITQSPKYLFRKEGQNVTLSCEQNLNHDAMYWYRQDPGQGLRLIYYSQIVNDFQKGDIAEGYSVSREKKESFPLTVTSAQKNPTAFYLCASSPFGAYEQYFGPGTRLTVT.

The CDR3 region is CASSCCPGLTYEQYF. CDR3 bases: TGCGCCAGCAGCTGCTGCCCGGGGCTAACCTACGAGCAGTACTTC. The gene calls are TRBV5-1 and TRBJ2-7; D may be TRBD1 or TRBD2 (5 bases each). V was shortened by 3 bases and J by 2 bases, with 15 bases between the two germline ends. Germline assignment: CDR1 SGHRS and CDR2 YFSETQ. The CDR3 extends over 15 amino acids. Supplemented by reference TRBV5-1 and TRBJ2-7, the full variable domain reads KAGVTQTPRYLIKTRGQQVTLSCSPISGHRSVSWYQQTPGQGLQFLFEYFSETQRNKGNFPGRFSGRQFSNSRSEMNVSTLELGDSALYLCASSCCPGLTYEQYFGPGTRLTVT.

With respect to this clone: The identical CDR3 is also encoded by other nucleotide sequences in the sample. The V call is TRBV9, the J call TRBJ1-5; no clear D gene. Looked up from germline, CDR1 is SGDLS and CDR2 is YYNGEE. This CDR3 comprises 13 residues. V was pared by 0 bases and J by 7 bases, with 8 bases between. CDR3 in amino acids: CASSVGAGQPQHF. CDR3 bases: TGTGCCAGCAGCGTAGGAGCGGGCCAGCCCCAGCATTTT.